This entry describes one T cell receptor (beta chain). The data stem from a study of T cell changes during pregnancy in multiple sclerosis. The CDR3 has 13 residues. V was trimmed by 0 bases and J by 8 bases, leaving 10 bases between them. Germline CDR1 LGHNA, CDR2 YNFKEQ. Profiled with immunoSEQ multiplex PCR; TCRdb holds only in-frame clones, not every one. The repertoire consists of 40,000 to 50,000 clones, with nearly 95% occurring once and the leading ten covering under 0.55%. The TCR was taken from a female donor with multiple sclerosis, enrolled in a pregnancy study. The specimen was CD4+ T cells from peripheral blood mononuclear cells, collected in the first trimester of pregnancy. V usage is TRBV4-2 and J usage is TRBJ1-2; D not resolved. The CDR3 sequence: CASSQDQPRGYTF. The CDR3 DNA follows: TGTGCCAGCAGCCAAGATCAACCGCGAGGCTACACCTTC.